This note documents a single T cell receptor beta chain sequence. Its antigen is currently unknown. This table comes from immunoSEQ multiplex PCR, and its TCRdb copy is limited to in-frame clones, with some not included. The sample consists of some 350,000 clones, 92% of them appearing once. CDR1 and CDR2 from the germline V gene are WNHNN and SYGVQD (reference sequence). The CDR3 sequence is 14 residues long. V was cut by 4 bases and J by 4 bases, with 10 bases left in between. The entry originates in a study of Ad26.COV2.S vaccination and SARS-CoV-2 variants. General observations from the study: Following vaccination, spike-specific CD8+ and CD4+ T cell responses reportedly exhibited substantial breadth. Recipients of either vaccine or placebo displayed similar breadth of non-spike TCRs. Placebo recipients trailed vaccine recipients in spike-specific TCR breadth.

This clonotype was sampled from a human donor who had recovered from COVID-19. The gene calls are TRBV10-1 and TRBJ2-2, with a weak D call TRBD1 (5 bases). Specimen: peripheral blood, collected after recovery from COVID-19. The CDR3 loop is CASSGRRGTGELFF. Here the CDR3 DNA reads TGCGCCAGCAGTGGGAGAAGGGGCACCGGGGAGCTGTTTTTT.